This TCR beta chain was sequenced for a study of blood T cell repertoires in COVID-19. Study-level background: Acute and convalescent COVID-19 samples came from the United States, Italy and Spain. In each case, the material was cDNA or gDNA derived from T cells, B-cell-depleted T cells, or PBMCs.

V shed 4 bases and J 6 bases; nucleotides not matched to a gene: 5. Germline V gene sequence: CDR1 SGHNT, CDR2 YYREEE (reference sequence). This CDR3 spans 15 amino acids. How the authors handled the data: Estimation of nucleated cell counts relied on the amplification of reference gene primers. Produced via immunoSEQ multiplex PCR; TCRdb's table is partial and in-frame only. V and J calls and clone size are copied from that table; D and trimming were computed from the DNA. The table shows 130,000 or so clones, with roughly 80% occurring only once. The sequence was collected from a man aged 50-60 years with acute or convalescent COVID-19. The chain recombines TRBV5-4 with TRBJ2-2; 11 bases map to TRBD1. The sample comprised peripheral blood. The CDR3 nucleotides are TGTGCCAGCAGCGTCGGACAGGGGGCAGCCGGGGAGCTGTTTTTT. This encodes CASSVGQGAAGELFF.